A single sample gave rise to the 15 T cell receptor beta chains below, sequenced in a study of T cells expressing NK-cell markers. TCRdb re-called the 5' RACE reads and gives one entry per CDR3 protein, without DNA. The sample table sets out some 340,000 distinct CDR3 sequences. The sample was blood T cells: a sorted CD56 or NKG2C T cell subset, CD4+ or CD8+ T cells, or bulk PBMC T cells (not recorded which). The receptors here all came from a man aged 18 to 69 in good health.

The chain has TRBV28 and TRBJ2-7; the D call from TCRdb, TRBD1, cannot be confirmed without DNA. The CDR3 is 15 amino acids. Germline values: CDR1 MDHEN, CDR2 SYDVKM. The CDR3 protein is CASSPGTVHSYEQYF.

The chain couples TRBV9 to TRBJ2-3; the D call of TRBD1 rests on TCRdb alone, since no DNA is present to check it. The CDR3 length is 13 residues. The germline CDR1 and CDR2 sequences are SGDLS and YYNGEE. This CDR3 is CASSVSGASSQYF. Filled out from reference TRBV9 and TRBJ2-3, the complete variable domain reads DSGVTQTPKHLITATGQRVTLRCSPRSGDLSVYWYQQSLDQGLQFLIQYYNGEERAKGNILERFSAQQFPDLHSELNLSSLELGDSALYFCASSVSGASSQYFGPGTRLTVL.

The CDR3 loop reads CASSRGGAIIETQYF. This chain uses TRBV2 with TRBJ2-5; with no DNA, the TCRdb D assignment of TRBD2 cannot be verified. CDR3 length: 15 amino acids. Germline CDR1 and CDR2: SNHLY and FYNNEI.

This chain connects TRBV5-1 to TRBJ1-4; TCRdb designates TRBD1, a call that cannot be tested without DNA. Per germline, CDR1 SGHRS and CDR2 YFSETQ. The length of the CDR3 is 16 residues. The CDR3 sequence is CASSLGRGSRNEKLFF.

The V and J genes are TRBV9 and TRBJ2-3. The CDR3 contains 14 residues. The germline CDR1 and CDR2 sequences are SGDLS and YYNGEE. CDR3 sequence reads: CASSATIPTDTQYF.

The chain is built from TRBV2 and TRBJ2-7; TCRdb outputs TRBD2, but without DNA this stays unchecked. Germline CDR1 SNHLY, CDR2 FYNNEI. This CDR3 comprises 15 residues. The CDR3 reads CASSDSLAGLGEQYF.

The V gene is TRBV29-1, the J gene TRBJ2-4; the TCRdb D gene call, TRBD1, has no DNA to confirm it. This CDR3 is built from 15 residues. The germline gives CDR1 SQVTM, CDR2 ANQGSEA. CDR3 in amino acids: CSVEGGPLSKNIQYF.

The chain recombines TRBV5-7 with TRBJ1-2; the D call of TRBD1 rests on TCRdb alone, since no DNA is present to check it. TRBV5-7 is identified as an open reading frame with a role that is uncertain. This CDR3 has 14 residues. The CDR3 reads CASNGTGGGYGYTF.

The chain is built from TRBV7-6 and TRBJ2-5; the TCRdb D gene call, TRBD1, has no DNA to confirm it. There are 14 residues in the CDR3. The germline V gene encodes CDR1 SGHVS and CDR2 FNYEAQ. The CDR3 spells CASSLGTGEETQYF. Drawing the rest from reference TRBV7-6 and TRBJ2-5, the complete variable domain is GAGVSQSPRYKVTKRGQDVALRCDPISGHVSLYWYRQALGQGPEFLTYFNYEAQQDKSGLPNDRFSAERPEGSISTLTIQRTEQRDSAMYRCASSLGTGEETQYFGPGTRLLVL.

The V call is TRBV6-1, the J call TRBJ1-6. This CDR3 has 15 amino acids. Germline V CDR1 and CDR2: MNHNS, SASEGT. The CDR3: CASRYMMTNNSPLHF.

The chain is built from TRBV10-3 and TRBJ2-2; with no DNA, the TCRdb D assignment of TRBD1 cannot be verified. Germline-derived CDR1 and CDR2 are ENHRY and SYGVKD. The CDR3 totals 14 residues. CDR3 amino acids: CAISAGGITGELFF.

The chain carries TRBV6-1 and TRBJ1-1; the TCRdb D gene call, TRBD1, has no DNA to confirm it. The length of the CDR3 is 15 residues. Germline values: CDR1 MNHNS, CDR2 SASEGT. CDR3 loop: CVLKPRDRGKAEAFF.

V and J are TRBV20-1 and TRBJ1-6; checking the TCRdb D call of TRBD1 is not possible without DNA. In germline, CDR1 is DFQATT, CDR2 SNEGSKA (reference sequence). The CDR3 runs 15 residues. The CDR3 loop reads CSARGYGGFNSPLHF.

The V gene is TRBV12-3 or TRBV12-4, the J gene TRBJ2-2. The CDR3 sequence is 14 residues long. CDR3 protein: CASSLVPNTGELFF.

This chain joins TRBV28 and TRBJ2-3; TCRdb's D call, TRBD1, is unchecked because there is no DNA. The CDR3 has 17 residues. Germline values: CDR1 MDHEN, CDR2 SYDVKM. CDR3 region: CASTPSSGQGDTDTQYF.